This is a list of T cell receptor beta chains from one sample in a study of memory CD4+ T cells and cytomegalovirus serostatus. The method was immunoSEQ multiplex PCR; TCRdb's version includes in-frame clones alone and lacks a portion of them. The sample yields some 44,000 clones, 65% to 80% seen once. Sequencing was done on a sample of memory CD4+ T cells from blood. The receptors come from an adult in good health and CMV-seronegative. Each CDR3 is given with its conserved first and last residue. The D gene is left open where the match is weak. For some rows the clone size is stated as once, few or many, or as a class when expanded; others skip it.

size: -; J: TRBJ1-5; V: TRBV7-2; D: -; DNA: TGTGCCAGCAGCTTAGTTGGGAATCAGCCCCAGCATTTT; CDR3: CASSLVGNQPQHF
size: -; J: TRBJ2-7; V: TRBV5-6; D: -; DNA: TGTGCCAGCAGCGGCGGGACTGTTTACGAGCAGTACTTC; CDR3: CASSGGTVYEQYF
size: -; J: TRBJ2-2; V: TRBV5-1; D: TRBD2; DNA: TGCGCCAGCACTAGCGGGTCCCCCTCTGAAAAGACCGGGGAGCTGTTTTTT; CDR3: CASTSGSPSEKTGELFF
size: few; J: TRBJ2-6; V: TRBV14; D: -; DNA: TGTGCCAGCAGCCAAGATTCCAGGGCCAGCTCTGGGGCCAACGTCCTGACTTTC; CDR3: CASSQDSRASSGANVLTF
size: -; J: TRBJ2-3; V: TRBV5-5; D: -; DNA: TGTGCCAGCAGCTTCTCCAGTACAGATACGCAGTATTTT; CDR3: CASSFSSTDTQYF
size: -; J: TRBJ1-2; V: TRBV11-2; D: TRBD1; DNA: TGTGCCAGCAGCCGGACAGGGGGCTATGGCTACACCTTC; CDR3: CASSRTGGYGYTF
size: -; J: TRBJ2-7; V: TRBV18; D: -; DNA: TGTGCCAGCTCACCCAGTGGTAGCGAGCAGTACTTC; CDR3: CASSPSGSEQYF
size: once; J: TRBJ1-6; V: TRBV5-6; D: -; DNA: TGTGCCAGCAGCGAGCACACAGGCACTGTCGGGCCCCTCCACTTT; CDR3: CASSEHTGTVGPLHF
size: once; J: TRBJ2-7; V: TRBV6-6; D: -; DNA: TGTGCCAGCAGTTCCGGCAGGGATGGGTACTTC; CDR3: CASSSGRDGYF
size: -; J: TRBJ1-2; V: TRBV19; D: TRBD1; DNA: TGTGCCAGTAGTACGGACAGGGGGGAAGGCTACACCTTC; CDR3: CASSTDRGEGYTF
size: -; J: TRBJ2-5; V: TRBV9; D: -; DNA: TGTGCCAGCAGCGTAGTAGGGATGCCCCAAGAGACCCAGTACTTC; CDR3: CASSVVGMPQETQYF
size: once; J: TRBJ2-1; V: TRBV29-1; D: -; DNA: TGCAGCGTGACAGCCCACAATGAGCAGTTCTTC; CDR3: CSVTAHNEQFF
size: -; J: TRBJ2-3; V: TRBV9; D: -; DNA: TGTGCCAGCACTAGAAGTCCCGTACCCGGGGATACGCAGTATTTT; CDR3: CASTRSPVPGDTQYF
size: -; J: TRBJ1-1; V: TRBV18; D: TRBD1; DNA: TGTGCCGTTTCGAGGGGGACAGGGGACACTGAAGCTTTCTTT; CDR3: CAVSRGTGDTEAFF
size: -; J: TRBJ1-3; V: TRBV7-2; D: -; DNA: TGTGCCAGCAGCCCCACAGCGGCTGGAAACACCATATATTTT; CDR3: CASSPTAAGNTIYF
size: -; J: TRBJ1-2; V: TRBV7-2; D: TRBD1; DNA: TGTGCCAGCAGCTCCAGGGGGACTAACTATGGCTACACCTTC; CDR3: CASSSRGTNYGYTF
size: -; J: TRBJ2-3; V: TRBV6-5; D: -; DNA: TGTGCCAGCAGACTGTCGGTAGGAGATACGCAGTATTTT; CDR3: CASRLSVGDTQYF
size: -; J: TRBJ2-5; V: TRBV11-2; D: -; DNA: TGTGCCAGCAGCTCCACGGGTATACAAGAGACCCAGTACTTC; CDR3: CASSSTGIQETQYF
size: -; J: TRBJ2-7; V: TRBV6-1; D: -; DNA: TGTGCCCTCGCCCGAGACACGTTCTCCTACGAGCAGTACTTC; CDR3: CALARDTFSYEQYF
size: once; J: TRBJ1-2; V: TRBV19; D: -; DNA: TGTGCCAGTAGAGGACCGAATAACTATGGCTACACCTTC; CDR3: CASRGPNNYGYTF
size: -; J: TRBJ1-1; V: TRBV7-2; D: TRBD1; DNA: TGTGCCAGCAGCTTAGGGTACAGGGGCACTGAAGCTTTCTTT; CDR3: CASSLGYRGTEAFF
size: few; J: TRBJ2-1; V: TRBV19; D: -; DNA: TGTGCCAGTAAGCAAGACAGGAGCTCCTACAATGAGCAGTTCTTC; CDR3: CASKQDRSSYNEQFF
size: -; J: TRBJ2-6; V: TRBV9; D: -; DNA: TGTGCCAGCAGCGTAGGGCTGGGCGGGGTAGGGTCTGGGGCCAACGTCCTGACTTTC; CDR3: CASSVGLGGVGSGANVLTF
size: few; J: TRBJ1-1; V: TRBV29-1; D: -; DNA: TGCAGCGTGCTACCAGGGACGGCGGGCACTGAAGCTTTCTTT; CDR3: CSVLPGTAGTEAFF
size: few; J: TRBJ1-5; V: TRBV2; D: -; DNA: TGTGCCAGCAGTGGGGGGGAGAGGCAGCCCCAGCATTTT; CDR3: CASSGGERQPQHF
size: -; J: TRBJ2-5; V: TRBV11-2; D: TRBD1; DNA: TGTGCCAGCACCTTAAGGGGACAGTCGTACCAAGAGACCCAGTACTTC; CDR3: CASTLRGQSYQETQYF
size: -; J: TRBJ1-2; V: TRBV28; D: -; DNA: TGTGCCAGCGGCGGGACGCGGAACTATGGCTACACCTTC; CDR3: CASGGTRNYGYTF
size: -; J: TRBJ2-3; V: TRBV30; D: TRBD2; DNA: TGTGCCTGGAGTGTTACGGCGGGGGGGAGGGATACGCAGTATTTT; CDR3: CAWSVTAGGRDTQYF
size: -; J: TRBJ1-1; V: TRBV5-1; D: -; DNA: TGCGCCAGCAGCTTGCTGGACTTGCGGAACACTGAAGCTTTCTTT; CDR3: CASSLLDLRNTEAFF
size: -; J: TRBJ1-6; V: TRBV7-2; D: TRBD1; DNA: TGTGCCAGCAGCGCCCGGACAGGGGGAAGGTCACCCCTCCACTTT; CDR3: CASSARTGGRSPLHF
size: once; J: TRBJ2-5; V: TRBV20-1; D: -; DNA: TGCAGTGTTGGCCCTACAGAGACCCAGTACTTC; CDR3: CSVGPTETQYF
size: -; J: TRBJ1-1; V: TRBV5-8; D: -; DNA: TGTGCCAGCAGCTTCGGTGGGTCCCAGGGGAAGGTCGAAGCTTTCTTT; CDR3: CASSFGGSQGKVEAFF
size: -; J: TRBJ2-3; V: TRBV6-5; D: -; DNA: TGTGCCAGCAGCTACGCGGGGACGGGCGCAGATACGCAGTATTTT; CDR3: CASSYAGTGADTQYF
size: -; J: TRBJ2-7; V: TRBV5-5; D: -; DNA: TGTGCCAGCAGCAACAACTTGGGAGGCTACGAGCAGTACTTC; CDR3: CASSNNLGGYEQYF
size: -; J: TRBJ1-4; V: TRBV28; D: -; DNA: TGTGCCAGCAGTTTATCAGGGAAGAAGGGAAAACTGTTTTTT; CDR3: CASSLSGKKGKLFF
size: -; J: TRBJ1-5; V: TRBV19; D: TRBD1; DNA: TGTGCCAGTAGTTTCCGGACAGGAGGGAGCAATCAGCCCCAGCATTTT; CDR3: CASSFRTGGSNQPQHF
size: -; J: TRBJ2-1; V: TRBV19; D: -; DNA: TGTGCCAGTAGTATAGAGAAAGCATCCAATGAGCAGTTCTTC; CDR3: CASSIEKASNEQFF